This T cell receptor beta chain was captured by sequencing in a study of OX40 agonist ivuxolimab in advanced cancers. Assay used: immunoSEQ multiplex PCR; TCRdb lists only in-frame clones, some missing. The data hold about 64,000 clones, with 80% to 90% observed a single time. V dropped 2 bases and J dropped 5 bases, with 21 bases sitting between them. In germline, CDR1 is LGHNA, CDR2 YSLEER. This CDR3 contains 17 residues. The sample here was CD4+ or CD8+ T cells sorted from blood, taken in a trial of the OX40 agonist ivuxolimab. This receptor was obtained from an adult with an advanced solid tumor such as melanoma, head and neck, liver or kidney cancer. The rearrangement uses TRBV4-3 and TRBJ1-1; weak D call: TRBD1 (6 bases). CDR3 in amino acids: CASSQFGGRVLGTEAFF. The CDR3 nucleotides are TGCGCCAGCAGCCAATTCGGGGGGCGCGTCTTAGGGACTGAAGCTTTCTTT.